These 5 T cell receptor beta chains were sequenced from one sample in a study of beta chain features in type 1 diabetes. Study-wide results and limits: A moderate, significant TCRB CDR3 shortening appeared in type 1 diabetes across four CD4+ subsets.

Which antigens these TCRs recognize remains unknown. All of the isolated RNA was reverse transcribed, so expressed TCRB transcripts were sequenced. Clones were sequenced by immunoSEQ multiplex PCR, and TCRdb holds only the in-frame ones, with some missing. The sample yields 160,000 or so clones, roughly 65% seen once. Sequences were obtained from naive CD4+ T cells from blood. The receptors were gathered from a man younger than 45 with type 1 diabetes.

The chain joins TRBV9 to TRBJ2-1; maybe TRBD2 (6 bases). Germline V lookup: CDR1 SGDLS, CDR2 YYNGEE. V was shortened by 3 bases and J by 6 bases, with 13 bases between the two germline ends. The CDR3 totals 14 residues. CDR3 nucleotide sequence: TGTGCCAGCAGCGGACTAGAGGTTGGCAATGAGCAGTTCTTC. Translating gives CASSGLEVGNEQFF.

The count of this clone is one. The genes are TRBV13 and TRBJ1-6; a weak D match, TRBD1 (6 bases). The V end was cut by 0 bases, the J end by 10 bases, with 16 bases between. CDR1 is PRHDT, CDR2 FYEKMQ, per germline (reference sequence). This CDR3 has 16 residues. The CDR3 sequence: CASSLGLAGVRSPLHF. DNA of the CDR3: TGTGCCAGCAGCTTAGGCCTGGCAGGGGTTCGCTCACCCCTCCACTTT.

This clone has just a few counts. The rearrangement joins TRBV7-9 to TRBJ2-7, with 9 bases matching TRBD1. The ends lost 5 bases at V and 3 bases at J; junction bases unmatched: 5. This CDR3 has 14 residues. In germline, CDR1 is SEHNR, CDR2 FQNEAQ (reference sequence). In DNA form, the CDR3 reads TGTGCCAGCAGCCAACAGGGGGCTGACTACGAGCAGTACTTC. It encodes CASSQQGADYEQYF.

The chain joins TRBV4-3 to TRBJ2-7; D is possibly TRBD1 (7 bases). V was pared by 2 bases and J by 2 bases, with 16 bases between. Germline CDR1 LGHNA, CDR2 YSLEER. This CDR3 contains 16 residues. CDR3 region: CASSQSRGQSAYEQYF. DNA for the CDR3: TGCGCCAGCAGCCAATCGCGGGGACAGTCAGCCTACGAGCAGTACTTC.

The genes are TRBV4-3 and TRBJ2-7; D remains ambiguous. This CDR3 spans 20 amino acids. V lost 0 bases to trimming and J lost 0 bases, with 24 bases between them. Germline assignment: CDR1 LGHNA and CDR2 YSLEER. The CDR3 nucleotides read TGCGCCAGCAGCCAAGATATGCTAGATATCCTTCGTGGTAGCTCCTACGAGCAGTACTTC. Translation: CASSQDMLDILRGSSYEQYF.